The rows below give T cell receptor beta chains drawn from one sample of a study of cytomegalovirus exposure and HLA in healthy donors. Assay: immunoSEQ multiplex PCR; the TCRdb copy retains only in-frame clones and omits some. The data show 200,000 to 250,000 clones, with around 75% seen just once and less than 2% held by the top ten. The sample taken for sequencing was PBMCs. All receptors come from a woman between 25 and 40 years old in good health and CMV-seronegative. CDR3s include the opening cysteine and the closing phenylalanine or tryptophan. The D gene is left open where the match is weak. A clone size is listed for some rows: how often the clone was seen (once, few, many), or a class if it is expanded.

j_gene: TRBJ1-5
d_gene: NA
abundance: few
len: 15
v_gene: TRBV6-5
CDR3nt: TGTGCCAGCAGTTACAATGGTGAGGGTTCTCAGCCCCAGCATTTT
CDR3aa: CASSYNGEGSQPQHF

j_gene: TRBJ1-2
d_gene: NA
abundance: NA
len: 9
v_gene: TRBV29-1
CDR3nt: TGCAGCGTTGACCTGGGCTACACCTTC
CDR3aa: CSVDLGYTF

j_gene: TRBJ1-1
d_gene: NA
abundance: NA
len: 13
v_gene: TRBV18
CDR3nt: TGTGCCAGCTCACCACAGGGGGACACTGAAGCTTTCTTT
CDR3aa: CASSPQGDTEAFF

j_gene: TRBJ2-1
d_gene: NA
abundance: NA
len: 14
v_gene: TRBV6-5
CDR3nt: TGTGCCAGCAGCCGACAGAGCTCCTACAATGAGCAGTTCTTC
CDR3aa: CASSRQSSYNEQFF

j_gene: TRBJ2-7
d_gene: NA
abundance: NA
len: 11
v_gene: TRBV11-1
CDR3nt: TGTGCCAGCAGCGGGCCCTACGAGCAGTACTTC
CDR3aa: CASSGPYEQYF

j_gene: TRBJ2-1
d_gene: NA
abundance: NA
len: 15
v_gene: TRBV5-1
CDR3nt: TGCGCCAGCAGCCAAGCCCAGGGTCGTGCCGATGAGCAGTTCTTC
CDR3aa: CASSQAQGRADEQFF

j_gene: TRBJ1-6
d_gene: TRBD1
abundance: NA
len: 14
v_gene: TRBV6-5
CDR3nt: TGTGCCAGCAGTTACGACAGGGTTAATTCACCCCTCCACTTT
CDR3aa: CASSYDRVNSPLHF

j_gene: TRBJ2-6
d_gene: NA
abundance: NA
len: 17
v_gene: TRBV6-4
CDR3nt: TGTGCCAGCAGCCTGACAGCGTCCCGCTCTGGGGCCAACGTCCTGACTTTC
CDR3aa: CASSLTASRSGANVLTF

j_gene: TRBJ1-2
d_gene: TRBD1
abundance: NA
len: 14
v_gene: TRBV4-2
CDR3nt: TGTGCCAGCAGCCAACAAGGACAGGGGGATGGCTACACCTTC
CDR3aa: CASSQQGQGDGYTF

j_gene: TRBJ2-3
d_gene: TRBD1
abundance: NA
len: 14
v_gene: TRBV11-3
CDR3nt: TGTGCCAGCAGCCCCGGACAGGCCTCAGATACGCAGTATTTT
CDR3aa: CASSPGQASDTQYF

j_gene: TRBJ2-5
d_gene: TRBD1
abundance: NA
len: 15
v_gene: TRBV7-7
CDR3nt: TGTGCTAGCAGCGAAGACAGGGGGGTACAAGAGACCCAGTACTTC
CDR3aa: CASSEDRGVQETQYF

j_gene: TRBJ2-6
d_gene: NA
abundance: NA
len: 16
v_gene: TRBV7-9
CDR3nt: TGTGCCAGCAGCTCAGGCGATGCCCCTGGGGCCAACGTCCTGACTTTC
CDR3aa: CASSSGDAPGANVLTF

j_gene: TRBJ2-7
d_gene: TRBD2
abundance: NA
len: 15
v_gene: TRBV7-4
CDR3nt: TGTGCCAGCAGCTTACTAGCGGGAGGGCCCTACGAGCAGTACTTC
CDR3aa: CASSLLAGGPYEQYF

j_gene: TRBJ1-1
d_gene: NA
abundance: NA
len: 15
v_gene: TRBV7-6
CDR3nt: TGTGCCAGCAGCCCCAGGGGACCAGGGAACACTGAAGCTTTCTTT
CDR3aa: CASSPRGPGNTEAFF

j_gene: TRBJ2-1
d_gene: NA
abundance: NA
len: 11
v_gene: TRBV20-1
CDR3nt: TGCAGTGCTAGGGCGACTACCGAACAGTTCTTC
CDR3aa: CSARATTEQFF

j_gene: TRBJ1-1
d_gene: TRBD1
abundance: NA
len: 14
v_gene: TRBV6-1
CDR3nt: TGTGCCAGCAGCTACGGACAGGGGGTCACTGAAGCTTTCTTT
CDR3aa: CASSYGQGVTEAFF

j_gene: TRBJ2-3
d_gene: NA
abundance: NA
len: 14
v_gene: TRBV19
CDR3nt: TGTGCCAGTAGTGCCCAGGGGTTAGGGGATACGCAGTATTTT
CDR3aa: CASSAQGLGDTQYF

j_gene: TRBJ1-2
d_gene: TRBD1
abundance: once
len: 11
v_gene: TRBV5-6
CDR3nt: TGTGCCAGCAGCTCGCGGACAGGCCACCACTTC
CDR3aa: CASSSRTGHHF

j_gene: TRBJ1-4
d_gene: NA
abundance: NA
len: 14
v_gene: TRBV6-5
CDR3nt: TGTGCCAGCCAAGGCGGCCAGGGATACGAAAAACTGTTTTTT
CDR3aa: CASQGGQGYEKLFF

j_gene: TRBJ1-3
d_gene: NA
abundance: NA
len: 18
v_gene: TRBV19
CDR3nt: TGTGCCAGTTATTCCAGGACGCTATACCCGGGGACTGGAAACACCATATATTTT
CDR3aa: CASYSRTLYPGTGNTIYF

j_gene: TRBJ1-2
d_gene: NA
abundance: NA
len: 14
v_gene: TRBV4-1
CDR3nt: TGCGCCAGCAGCCCTCTGGGGCAGGGTGCTGGCTACACCTTC
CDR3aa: CASSPLGQGAGYTF

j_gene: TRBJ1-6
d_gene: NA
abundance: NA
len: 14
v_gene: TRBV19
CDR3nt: TGTGCCAGTAACGGGGGCTCCTATAATTCACCCCTCCACTTT
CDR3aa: CASNGGSYNSPLHF

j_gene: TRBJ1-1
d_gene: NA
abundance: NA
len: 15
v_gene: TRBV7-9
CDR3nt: TGTGCCAGCAGCTCCTATTGGGACACCGGTGGGAGAGCTTTCTTT
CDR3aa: CASSSYWDTGGRAFF

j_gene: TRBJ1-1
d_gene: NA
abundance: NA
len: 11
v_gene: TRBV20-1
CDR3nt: TGCAGTGTATGGAGGGGATCAGAAGCTTTCTTT
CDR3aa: CSVWRGSEAFF

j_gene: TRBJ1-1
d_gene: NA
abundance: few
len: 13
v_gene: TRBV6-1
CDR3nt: TGTGCCAGCAGTGAAGCCAGGAACACTGAAGCTTTCTTT
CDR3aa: CASSEARNTEAFF

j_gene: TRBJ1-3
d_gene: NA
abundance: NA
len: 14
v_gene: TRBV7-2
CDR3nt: TGTGCCAGCAGCCTAAGTCGGTTCCCAAACACCATATATTTT
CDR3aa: CASSLSRFPNTIYF

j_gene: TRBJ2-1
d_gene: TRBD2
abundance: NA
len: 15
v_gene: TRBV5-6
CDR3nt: TGTGCCAGCAGCCAACTAGCGGGAGATCTCAATGAGCAGTTCTTC
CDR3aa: CASSQLAGDLNEQFF

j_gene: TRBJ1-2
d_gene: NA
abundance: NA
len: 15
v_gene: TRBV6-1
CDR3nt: TGTGCCAGCAAGGGGCAGGGGCGGGTACACTATGGCTACACCTTC
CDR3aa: CASKGQGRVHYGYTF

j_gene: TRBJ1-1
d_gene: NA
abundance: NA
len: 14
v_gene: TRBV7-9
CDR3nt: TGTGCCAGCAGCCCGGGACTGAAGAACACTGAAGCTTTCTTT
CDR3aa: CASSPGLKNTEAFF

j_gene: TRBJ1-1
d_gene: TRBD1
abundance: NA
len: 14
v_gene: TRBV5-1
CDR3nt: TGCGCCAGCAGCTTGCCGGGACAGGGCACTGAAGCTTTCTTT
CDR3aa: CASSLPGQGTEAFF

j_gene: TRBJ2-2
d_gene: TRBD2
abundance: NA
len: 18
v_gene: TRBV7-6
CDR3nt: TGTGCCAGCAGCTTACGTCTTTTGCGGGAGGGGGGCACCGGGGAGCTGTTTTTT
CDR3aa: CASSLRLLREGGTGELFF

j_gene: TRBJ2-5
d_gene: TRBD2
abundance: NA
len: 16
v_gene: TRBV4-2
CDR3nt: TGTGCCAGCAGCCAAGCCCCTACGGGAGGCCAAGAGACCCAGTACTTC
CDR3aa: CASSQAPTGGQETQYF

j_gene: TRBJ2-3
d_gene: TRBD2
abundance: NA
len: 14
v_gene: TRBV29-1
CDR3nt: TGCAGCATTAGCGGGGAAGTCGGCACAGATACGCAGTATTTT
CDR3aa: CSISGEVGTDTQYF

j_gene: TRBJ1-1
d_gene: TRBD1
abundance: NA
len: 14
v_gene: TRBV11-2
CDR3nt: TGTGCCAGCAGACAACAGGGGCAGAACACTGAAGCTTTCTTT
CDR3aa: CASRQQGQNTEAFF

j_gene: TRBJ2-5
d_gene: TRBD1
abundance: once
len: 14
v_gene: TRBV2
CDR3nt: TGTGCCAGCACACGGGACAGGGGTCAAGAGACCCAGTACTTC
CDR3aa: CASTRDRGQETQYF

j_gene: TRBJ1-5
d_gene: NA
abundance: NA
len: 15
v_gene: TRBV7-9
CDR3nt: TGTGCCAGCAGCTTATATGGAGGGCCCCATCAGCCCCAGCATTTT
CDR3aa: CASSLYGGPHQPQHF

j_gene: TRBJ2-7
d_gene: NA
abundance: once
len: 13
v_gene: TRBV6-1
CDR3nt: TGTGCCAGCAGTGACAGTCACTCCTACGAGCAGTACTTC
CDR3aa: CASSDSHSYEQYF

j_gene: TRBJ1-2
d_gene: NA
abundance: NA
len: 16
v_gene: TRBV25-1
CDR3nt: TGTGCCAGCAGTGAATTTAAAGGTGGGAGCCCCGGCGGCTACACCTTC
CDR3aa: CASSEFKGGSPGGYTF

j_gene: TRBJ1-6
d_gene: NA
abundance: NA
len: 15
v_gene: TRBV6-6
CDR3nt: TGTGCCAGCACCGCCATAAAACCGGGGAATTCACCCCTCCACTTT
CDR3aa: CASTAIKPGNSPLHF

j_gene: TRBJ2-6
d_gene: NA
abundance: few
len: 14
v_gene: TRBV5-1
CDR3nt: TGCGCCAGCAGCCTAACCCCTGGGGCCAACGTCCTGACTTTC
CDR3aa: CASSLTPGANVLTF

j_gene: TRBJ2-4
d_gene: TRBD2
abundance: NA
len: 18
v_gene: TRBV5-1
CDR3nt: TGCGCCAGCAGCTTGGGGTTAGCGGGAGGGATGACCAAAAACATTCAGTACTTC
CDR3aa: CASSLGLAGGMTKNIQYF

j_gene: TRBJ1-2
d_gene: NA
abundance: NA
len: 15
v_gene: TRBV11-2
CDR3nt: TGTGCCAGCAGCTTAGATGGGGACACCAACTATGGCTACACCTTC
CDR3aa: CASSLDGDTNYGYTF

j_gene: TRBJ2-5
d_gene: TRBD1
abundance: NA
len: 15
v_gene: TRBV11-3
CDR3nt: TGTGCCAGCAGCGCTGGGCAGACAGGGCAAGAGACCCAGTACTTC
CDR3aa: CASSAGQTGQETQYF

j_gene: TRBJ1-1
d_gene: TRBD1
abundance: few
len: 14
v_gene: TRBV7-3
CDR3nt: TGTGCCAGCAGCTTAGGACAGGGGTCGACTGAAGCTTTCTTT
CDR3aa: CASSLGQGSTEAFF

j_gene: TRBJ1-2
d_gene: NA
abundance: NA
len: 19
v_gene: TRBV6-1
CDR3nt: TGTGCCAGCAGTGAAGGCCGTGGACAGCTTTTTACTTCTAACTATGGCTACACCTTC
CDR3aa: CASSEGRGQLFTSNYGYTF

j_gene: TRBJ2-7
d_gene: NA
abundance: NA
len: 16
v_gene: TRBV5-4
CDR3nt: TGTGCCAGCAGCGACCTCGGAGGGAGAAAGGGGCTCGAGCAGTACTTC
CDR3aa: CASSDLGGRKGLEQYF

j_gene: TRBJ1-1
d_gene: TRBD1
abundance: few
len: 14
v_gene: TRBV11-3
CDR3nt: TGTGCCAGCAGCTCGGACAGGGGGTACACTGAAGCTTTCTTT
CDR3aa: CASSSDRGYTEAFF

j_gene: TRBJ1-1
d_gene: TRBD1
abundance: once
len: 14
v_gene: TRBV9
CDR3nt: TGTGCCAGCAGCCGCACAGGGGGAAACACTGAAGCTTTCTTT
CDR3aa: CASSRTGGNTEAFF

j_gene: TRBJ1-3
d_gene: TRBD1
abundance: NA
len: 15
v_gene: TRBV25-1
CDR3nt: TGTGCCAGCAGCGATACAGGGGATTCTGGAAACACCATATATTTT
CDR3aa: CASSDTGDSGNTIYF

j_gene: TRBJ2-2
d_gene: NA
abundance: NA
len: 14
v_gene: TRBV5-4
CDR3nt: TGTGCCAGCAGCCTCTCCCTAGCTAACGGGGAGCTGTTTTTT
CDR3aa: CASSLSLANGELFF

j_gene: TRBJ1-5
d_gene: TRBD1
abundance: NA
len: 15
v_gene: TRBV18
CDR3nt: TGTGCCAGCTCAGCCGGGACAGGTGTCAATCAGCCCCAGCATTTT
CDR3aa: CASSAGTGVNQPQHF

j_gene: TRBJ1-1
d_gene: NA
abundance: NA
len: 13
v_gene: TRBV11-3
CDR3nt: TGTGCCAGCAGCTTTGAGGAGGGCAGTGAAGCTTTCTTT
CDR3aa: CASSFEEGSEAFF